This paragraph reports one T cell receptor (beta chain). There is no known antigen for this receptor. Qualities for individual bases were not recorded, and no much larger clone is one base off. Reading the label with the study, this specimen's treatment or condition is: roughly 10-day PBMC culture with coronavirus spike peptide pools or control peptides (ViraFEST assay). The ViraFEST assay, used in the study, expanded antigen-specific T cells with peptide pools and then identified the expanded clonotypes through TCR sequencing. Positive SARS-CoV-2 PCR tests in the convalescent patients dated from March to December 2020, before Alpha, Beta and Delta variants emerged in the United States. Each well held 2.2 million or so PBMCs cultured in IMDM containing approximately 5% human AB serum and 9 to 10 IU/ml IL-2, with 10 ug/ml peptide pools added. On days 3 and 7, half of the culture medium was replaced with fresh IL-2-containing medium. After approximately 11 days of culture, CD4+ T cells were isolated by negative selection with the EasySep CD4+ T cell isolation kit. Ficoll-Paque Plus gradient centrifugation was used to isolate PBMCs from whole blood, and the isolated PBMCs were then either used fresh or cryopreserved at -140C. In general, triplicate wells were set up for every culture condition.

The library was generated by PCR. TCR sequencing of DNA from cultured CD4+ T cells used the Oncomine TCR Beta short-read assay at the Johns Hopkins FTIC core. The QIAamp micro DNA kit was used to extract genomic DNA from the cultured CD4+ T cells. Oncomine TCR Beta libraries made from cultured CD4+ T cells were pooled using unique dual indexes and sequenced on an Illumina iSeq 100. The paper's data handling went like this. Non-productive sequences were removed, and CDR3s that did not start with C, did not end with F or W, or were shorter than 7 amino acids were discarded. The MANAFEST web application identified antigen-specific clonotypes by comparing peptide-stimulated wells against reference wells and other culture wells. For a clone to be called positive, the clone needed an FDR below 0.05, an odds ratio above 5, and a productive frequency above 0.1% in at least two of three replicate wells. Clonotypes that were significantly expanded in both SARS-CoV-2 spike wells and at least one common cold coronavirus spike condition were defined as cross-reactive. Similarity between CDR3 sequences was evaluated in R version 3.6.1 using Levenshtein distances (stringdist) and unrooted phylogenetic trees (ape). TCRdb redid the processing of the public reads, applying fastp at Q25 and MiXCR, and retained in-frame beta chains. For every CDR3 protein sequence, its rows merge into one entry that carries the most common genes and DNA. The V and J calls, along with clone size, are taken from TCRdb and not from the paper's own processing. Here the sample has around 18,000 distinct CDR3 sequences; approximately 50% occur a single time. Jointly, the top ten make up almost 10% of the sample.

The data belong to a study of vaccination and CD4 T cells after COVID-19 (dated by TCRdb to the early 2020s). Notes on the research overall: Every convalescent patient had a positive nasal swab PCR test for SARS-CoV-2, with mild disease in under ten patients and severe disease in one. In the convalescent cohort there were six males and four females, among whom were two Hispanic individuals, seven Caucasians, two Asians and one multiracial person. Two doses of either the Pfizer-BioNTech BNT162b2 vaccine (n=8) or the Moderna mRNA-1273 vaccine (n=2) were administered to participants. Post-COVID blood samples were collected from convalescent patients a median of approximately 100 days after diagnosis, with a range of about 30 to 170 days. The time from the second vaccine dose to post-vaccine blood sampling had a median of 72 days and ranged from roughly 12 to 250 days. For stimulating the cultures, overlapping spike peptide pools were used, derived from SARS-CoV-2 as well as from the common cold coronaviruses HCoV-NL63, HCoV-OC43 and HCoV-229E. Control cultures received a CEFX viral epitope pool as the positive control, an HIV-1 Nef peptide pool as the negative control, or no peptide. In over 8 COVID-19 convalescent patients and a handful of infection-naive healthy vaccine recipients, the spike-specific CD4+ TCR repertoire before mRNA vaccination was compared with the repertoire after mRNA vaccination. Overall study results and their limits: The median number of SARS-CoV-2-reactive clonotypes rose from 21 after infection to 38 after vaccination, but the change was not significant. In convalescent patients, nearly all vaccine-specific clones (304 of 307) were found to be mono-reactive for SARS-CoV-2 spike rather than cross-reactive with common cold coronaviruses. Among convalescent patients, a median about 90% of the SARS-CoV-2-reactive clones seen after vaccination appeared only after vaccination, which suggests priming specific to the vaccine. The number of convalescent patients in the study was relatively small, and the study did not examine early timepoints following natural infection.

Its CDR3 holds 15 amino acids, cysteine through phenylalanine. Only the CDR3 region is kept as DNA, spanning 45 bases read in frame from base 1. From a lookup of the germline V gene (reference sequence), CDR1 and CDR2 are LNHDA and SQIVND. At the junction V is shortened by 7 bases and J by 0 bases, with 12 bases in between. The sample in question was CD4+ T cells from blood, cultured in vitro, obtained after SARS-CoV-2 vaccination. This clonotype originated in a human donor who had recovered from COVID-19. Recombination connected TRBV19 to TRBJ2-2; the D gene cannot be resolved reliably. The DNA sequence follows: TGTGCCAGTAACTTCGGCGGACCGAACACCGGGGAGCTGTTTTTT. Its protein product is CASNFGGPNTGELFF.